This TCR beta chain was obtained from a study of cytomegalovirus exposure and HLA in healthy donors. On this clone itself: Its antigen remains unknown.

PCR amplification relied on 60 Vbeta primers (plus 13 Jbeta primers). The assay was immunoSEQ multiplex PCR, and TCRdb's table has in-frame clones only and misses some. The table includes 200,000 or so clones, 82% detected once. General study results and limits: Rare TCR sequences dominated, though some public TCRs recurred in many donors.

Sequences were obtained from PBMCs. This clonotype originated in a woman aged 50 to 65 in good health and CMV-seropositive.

CDR3 loop: CASSLGDSYEQYF. The CDR3 coding sequence is TGTGCCAGCAGCTTAGGGGACAGCTACGAGCAGTACTTC. The genes are TRBV7-9 and TRBJ2-7, with 7 bases fitting TRBD1. Germline assignment: CDR1 SEHNR and CDR2 FQNEAQ (reference sequence). The J segment lost 3 bases and the V segment lost 1 base, leaving 0 bases of the junction unmatched. The CDR3 consists of 13 residues. Combining the CDR3 with reference TRBV7-9 and TRBJ2-7 gives the whole variable domain DTGVSQNPRHKITKRGQNVTFRCDPISEHNRLYWYRQTLGQGPEFLTYFQNEAQLEKSRLLSDRFSAERPKGSFSTLEIQRTEQGDSAMYLCASSLGDSYEQYFGPGTRLTVT.